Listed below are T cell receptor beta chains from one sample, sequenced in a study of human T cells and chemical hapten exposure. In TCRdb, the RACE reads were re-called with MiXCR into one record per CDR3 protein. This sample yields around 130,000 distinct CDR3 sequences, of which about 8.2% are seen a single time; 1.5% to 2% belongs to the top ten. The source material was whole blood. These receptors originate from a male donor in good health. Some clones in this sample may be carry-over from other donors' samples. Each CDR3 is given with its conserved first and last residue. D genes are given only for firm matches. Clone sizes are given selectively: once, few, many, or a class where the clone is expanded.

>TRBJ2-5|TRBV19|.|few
CASSVGRGRETQYF
TGTGCCAGTAGTGTAGGCCGGGGACGCGAGACCCAGTACTTC
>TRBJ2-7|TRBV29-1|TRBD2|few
CSVEVASGARSSYEQYF
TGCAGCGTTGAAGTGGCTAGCGGGGCCCGGAGCTCCTACGAGCAGTACTTC
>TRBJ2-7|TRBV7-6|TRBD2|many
CASSLNPSGSGYEQYF
TGTGCCAGCAGCTTAAATCCCAGCGGGAGCGGGTACGAGCAGTACTTC
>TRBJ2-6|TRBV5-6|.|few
CASQDRGRANVLTF
TGTGCCAGCCAGGACAGAGGAAGGGCCAACGTCCTGACTTTC
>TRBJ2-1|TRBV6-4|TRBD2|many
CASSRVAGESNEQFF
TGTGCCAGCAGTCGGGTAGCGGGAGAAAGCAATGAGCAGTTCTTC
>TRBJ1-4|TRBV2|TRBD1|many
CASSGDRGGEKLFF
TGTGCCAGCAGTGGGGACAGGGGTGGTGAAAAACTGTTTTTT
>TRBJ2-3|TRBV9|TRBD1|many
CASSVGVQGDTDTQYF
TGTGCCAGCAGCGTAGGGGTGCAGGGGGACACAGATACGCAGTATTTT
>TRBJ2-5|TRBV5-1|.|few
CASSLAASRETQYF
TGCGCCAGCAGCTTGGCGGCTAGCAGAGAGACCCAGTACTTC
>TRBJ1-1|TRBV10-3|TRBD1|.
CAISESQGAGNTEAFF
TGTGCCATCAGTGAGTCACAGGGGGCAGGGAACACTGAAGCTTTCTTT
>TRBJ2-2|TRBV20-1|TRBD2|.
CSVRSSGVNTGELFF
TGCAGTGTTCGTTCTAGCGGGGTGAACACCGGGGAGCTGTTTTTT
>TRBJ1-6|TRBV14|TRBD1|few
CASSQIRDSYYNSPLHF
TGTGCCAGCAGCCAAATCCGGGACAGCTATTATAATTCACCCCTCCACTTT
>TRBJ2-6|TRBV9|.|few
CASSVPSGANVLTF
TGTGCCAGCAGCGTGCCCTCTGGGGCCAACGTCCTGACTTTC
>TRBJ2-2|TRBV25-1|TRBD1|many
CASSGRDRFAGELFF
TGTGCCAGCAGTGGGCGGGACAGGTTTGCCGGGGAGCTGTTTTTT
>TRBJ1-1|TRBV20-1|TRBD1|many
CSARDRNTEAFF
TGCAGTGCCCGGGACAGGAACACTGAAGCTTTCTTT
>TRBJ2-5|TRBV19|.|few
CASSIGLIQETQYF
TGTGCCAGTAGTATCGGACTCATCCAAGAGACCCAGTACTTC
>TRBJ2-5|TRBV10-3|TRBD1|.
CATRTGAGETQYF
TGTGCCACCCGGACAGGGGCGGGAGAGACCCAGTACTTC
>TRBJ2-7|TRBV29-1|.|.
CSVLSIGVGYEQYF
TGCAGCGTTCTGTCAATCGGGGTGGGCTACGAGCAGTACTTC
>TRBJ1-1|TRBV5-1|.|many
CASSLRLGLDTEAFF
TGCGCCAGCAGCTTGAGGCTAGGGTTGGACACTGAAGCTTTCTTT
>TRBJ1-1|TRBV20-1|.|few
CSAVLGKVNTEAFF
TGCAGTGCTGTGTTAGGTAAAGTGAACACTGAAGCTTTCTTT
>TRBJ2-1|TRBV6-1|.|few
CASSIRGGDYNEQFF
TGTGCCAGCAGTATCCGCGGGGGCGACTACAATGAGCAGTTCTTC
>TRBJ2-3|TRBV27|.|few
CASRQTGNPSSTDTQYF
TGTGCCAGCAGACAAACCGGGAACCCCTCTTCCACAGATACGCAGTATTTT